This T cell receptor beta chain stems from a study of OX40 agonist ivuxolimab in advanced cancers. Study as a whole: With a range of roughly 20 to 79, age averaged about 58 years, and 75% to 90% were male. Prior anti-PD-1, anti-PD-L1 or anti-CTLA-4 therapy did not bar entry, and more than 35% had some. Overall study findings and caveats: Partial responders at 0.1-3.0 mg/kg had among the lowest clonal expansion. Expanded clones belonging to CD8+ T cells outnumbered, on average, those of CD4+.

This CDR3 has 16 amino acids. V trimming: 1 base; J trimming: 8 bases; junction bases outside the gene matches: 8. The germline V gene has CDR1 LNHDA and CDR2 SQIVND (reference sequence). As to this clone: Antigen specificity is unknown.

Assay: immunoSEQ multiplex PCR; the TCRdb copy retains only in-frame clones and omits some. The repertoire holds some 70,000 clones, with 88% as singletons. Here the sequenced sample was CD4+ or CD8+ T cells sorted from blood, taken in a trial of the OX40 agonist ivuxolimab. This chain connects TRBV19 to TRBJ2-2; 9 nucleotides agree with TRBD2. The clonotype originates from an adult with an advanced solid tumor such as melanoma, head and neck, liver or kidney cancer. This chain's CDR3 is CASSIVAGGPGGELFF. CDR3 nucleotides: TGTGCCAGTAGTATAGTTGCGGGAGGGCCCGGAGGGGAGCTGTTTTTT.